The clone carrying this T cell receptor beta chain was seen a few times. The data were taken from a study of CD8+ T cells in alopecia areata. The germline gives CDR1 SGHTA, CDR2 FQGNSA. The ends lost 5 bases at V and 7 bases at J; junction bases unmatched: 7. The CDR3 has 13 amino acids. TCR sequencing used cDNA made by reverse transcription of extracted RNA. Method: immunoSEQ multiplex PCR; TCRdb's copy keeps in-frame clones and lacks some. Counted here are about 140,000 clones, around 51% occurring once; the ten biggest clones make up over 0.75%. V and J are TRBV7-2 and TRBJ1-2; 7 bases agree with TRBD1. This clonotype originated in a human donor with alopecia areata. Sequencing used CD4+ T cells sorted from blood, obtained at week 0. CDR3: CASSPEGAGGYTF. CDR3 coding DNA: TGTGCCAGCAGCCCTGAGGGGGCCGGTGGCTACACCTTC.